This T cell receptor (beta chain) emerged from a study of cytomegalovirus exposure and HLA in healthy donors. Amplification used 60 Vbeta primers and 13 Jbeta primers. Assay: immunoSEQ multiplex PCR; the TCRdb copy retains only in-frame clones and omits some. In the table there are under 200,000 clones, about three quarters of which are singletons. This CDR3 is 13 amino acids long. This sequence joins TRBV21-1 and TRBJ2-5; the D call of TRBD1 is as the table states it, not checked on the DNA. TRBV21-1 is recorded as a pseudogene. The sequence came from a woman in her thirties or forties in good health and CMV-seronegative. Sequenced sample: PBMCs. CDR3 DNA: TGTGCCAGGGACAGGGGGCGAATTGAGACCCAGTACTTC. It translates to CARDRGRIETQYF.